This T cell receptor (beta chain) emerged from a study of CD8 T cells in ankylosing spondylitis. Quantitative 5'-RACE with molecular barcodes was used to make the TCR beta libraries. TCRdb re-called the 5' RACE reads through MiXCR, storing one row per CDR3 protein. The sample comprises hundreds of thousands of distinct CDR3 sequences, roughly 10% of which are singletons, and less than 0.65% rests with the top ten. The V end was cut by 0 bases, the J end by 4 bases, with 10 bases between. The CDR3 runs 14 residues. The germline V gene has CDR1 SGDLS and CDR2 YYNGEE. As regards this clonotype: Its cognate antigen is unknown.

Findings and limits, study-wide: Ankylosing spondylitis blood seemed to carry a telltale TCR beta motif made of under 10 highly homologous variants.

The origin of this receptor is a male donor with ankylosing spondylitis. J is TRBJ1-2 and V is TRBV9, with TRBD1 as a possible D gene (5 bases). Sequenced input: blood, either unsorted or a sorted T cell fraction (not recorded which). The CDR3 sequence: CASSVGSGVYGYTF. CDR3 nucleotides: TGTGCCAGCAGCGTAGGATCGGGGGTCTATGGCTACACCTTC.